This T cell receptor beta chain was captured by sequencing in a study of blood T cell repertoires in COVID-19. Profiled with immunoSEQ multiplex PCR; TCRdb holds only in-frame clones, not every one. The sample lists around 100,000 clones; approximately 85% were seen once. The sequencing sample was made of peripheral blood. The receptor was isolated from a woman aged 55 to 70 with COVID-19, enrolled during active disease.

The CDR3 here is CASSLTQGHTQYF. The CDR3 bases are TGTGCCAGCAGCTTAACGCAGGGGCATACGCAGTATTTT. This chain uses TRBV7-3 with TRBJ2-3, with a possible D match to TRBD1 (6 bases). The CDR3 is 13 amino acids. The germline CDR1 and CDR2 sequences are SGHTA and FQGTGA. With 0 bases removed from V and 7 bases from J, the gap between germline ends came to 8 bases.